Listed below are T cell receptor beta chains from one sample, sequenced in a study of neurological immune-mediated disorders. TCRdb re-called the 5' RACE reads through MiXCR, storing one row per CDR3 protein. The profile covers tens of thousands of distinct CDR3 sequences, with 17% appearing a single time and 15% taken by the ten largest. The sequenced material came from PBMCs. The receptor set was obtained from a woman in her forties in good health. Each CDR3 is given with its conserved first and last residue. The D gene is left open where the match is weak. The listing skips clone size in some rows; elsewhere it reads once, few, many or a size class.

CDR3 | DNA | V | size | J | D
CSVRTWETQYF | TGCAGCGTGCGGACTTGGGAGACCCAGTACTTC | TRBV29-1 | many | TRBJ2-5 | NA
CSARSRAGTMNTEAFF | TGCAGTGCTAGATCCAGGGCCGGGACAATGAACACTGAAGCTTTCTTT | TRBV20-1 | many | TRBJ1-1 | NA
CSARDGRGTSAYNEQFF | TGCAGTGCTAGAGATGGGCGAGGAACAAGCGCCTACAATGAGCAGTTCTTC | TRBV20-1 | many | TRBJ2-1 | NA
CASSVALNTEAIF | TGTGCTAGCAGCGTAGCCTTGAACACTGAAGCTATCTTT | TRBV9 | NA | TRBJ1-1 | NA
CASSPAGFNYGYTF | TGTGCCAGCAGCCCCGCCGGTTTTAACTATGGCTACACCTTC | TRBV7-9 | many | TRBJ1-2 | NA
CASSSWGEETQYF | TGTGCCAGCAGTTCCTGGGGTGAAGAGACCCAGTACTTC | TRBV6-6 | NA | TRBJ2-5 | NA
CASTVADRAGEQFF | TGTGCCAGCACCGTAGCAGACAGGGCAGGGGAGCAGTTCTTC | TRBV11-2 | many | TRBJ2-1 | TRBD1
CASRARDSLIDTQYF | TGTGCCAGCAGAGCGAGGGACTCATTAATAGATACGCAGTATTTT | TRBV6-1 | many | TRBJ2-3 | NA
CASSLRDRVTGELFF | TGTGCCAGCAGCCTCCGAGACAGGGTCACCGGGGAGCTGTTTTTT | TRBV5-5 | many | TRBJ2-2 | TRBD1
CASSRTDGNTGELFF | TGTGCCAGCAGCCGGACGGACGGAAACACCGGGGAGCTGTTTTTT | TRBV6-5 | many | TRBJ2-2 | NA
CASTEGGRSAFF | TGTGCCAGCACCGAAGGTGGCAGGTCAGCTTTCTTT | TRBV6-1 | many | TRBJ1-1 | NA
CDSRPGGGRGTGEMFF | TGTGACAGCAGGCCTGGTGGGGGGCGCGGCACCGGGGAGATGTTTTTT | TRBV6-5 | NA | TRBJ2-2 | NA
CSAPQRDRGSNIQYF | TGCAGTGCTCCCCAGCGGGACAGGGGCAGCAACATTCAGTACTTC | TRBV20-1 | many | TRBJ2-4 | TRBD1
CASSSGQGKYSPLHF | TGTGCCAGCAGCTCGGGACAGGGAAAGTATTCACCCCTCCACTTT | TRBV7-2 | many | TRBJ1-6 | TRBD1
CASSLAWQGGGYEQFF | TGTGCCAGCAGCTTGGCCTGGCAGGGGGGTGGGTATGAGCAGTTCTTC | TRBV5-5 | many | TRBJ2-1 | NA
CASSLLGAGGNEKLFF | TGTGCCAGCAGCTTACTGGGTGCGGGGGGAAATGAAAAACTGTTTTTT | TRBV7-2 | many | TRBJ1-4 | NA
CASSFDRTSQETQYF | TGTGCCAGCAGCTTTGACAGGACCTCCCAAGAGACCCAGTACTTC | TRBV7-2 | many | TRBJ2-5 | NA
CSARVRRAENTEAFF | TGCAGTGCTAGAGTGAGGAGGGCGGAGAACACTGAAGCTTTCTTT | TRBV20-1 | many | TRBJ1-1 | NA
CASSPPTSGGETQYF | TGTGCCAGCAGTCCCCCGACTAGCGGGGGAGAGACCCAGTACTTC | TRBV27 | many | TRBJ2-5 | TRBD2
CASSLGTGGTYAGELFF | TGCGCCAGCAGCTTGGGTACAGGGGGCACCTACGCCGGGGAGCTGTTTTTT | TRBV5-1 | many | TRBJ2-2 | TRBD1
CASSPVLPGEQFF | TGTGCCAGCAGTCCCGTTTTACCCGGAGAGCAGTTCTTC | TRBV6-2/TRBV6-3 | many | TRBJ2-1 | NA
CASSRQGIGGYTF | TGTGCCAGCAGTCGACAGGGGATTGGTGGCTACACCTTC | TRBV6-5 | many | TRBJ1-2 | TRBD1
CSVDGGRSTDTQYF | TGCAGCGTTGACGGGGGACGTTCCACAGATACGCAGTATTTT | TRBV29-1 | many | TRBJ2-3 | NA
CSAREGALSYNEQFF | TGCAGTGCTAGAGAAGGGGCCCTCTCCTACAATGAGCAGTTCTTC | TRBV20-1 | many | TRBJ2-1 | NA
CAISERRVRTDTQYF | TGTGCCATCAGTGAAAGGAGGGTGCGCACAGATACGCAGTATTTT | TRBV10-3 | many | TRBJ2-3 | NA
CASSFGRPGTDTQYF | TGTGCCAGCAGCTTCGGCCGCCCAGGCACAGATACGCAGTATTTT | TRBV7-3 | many | TRBJ2-3 | NA
CASSNHGTGGQETQYF | TGTGCCAGCAGCAACCACGGGACAGGAGGACAAGAGACACAGTACTTC | TRBV7-2 | NA | TRBJ2-5 | TRBD1
CASSSGGGSNQPQHF | TGTGCCAGCAGCTCTGGAGGGGGAAGCAATCAGCCCCAGCATTTT | TRBV7-2 | many | TRBJ1-5 | NA
CASSVDSLAKNIQYF | TGTGCCAGCAGCGTAGACAGCTTAGCCAAAAACATTCAGTACTTC | TRBV5-6 | many | TRBJ2-4 | NA
CASSIQISRNTEAFF | TGTGCCAGTAGTATTCAGATAAGTCGGAACACTGAAGCTTTCTTT | TRBV19 | NA | TRBJ1-1 | NA
CASSSPFGRFEQYF | TGTGCCAGCAGCTCCCCTTTTGGGCGCTTCGAGCAGTACTTC | TRBV27 | many | TRBJ2-7 | NA
CASSLRASVSTDTQYF | TGTGCCAGCAGCTTACGGGCTAGCGTTAGCACAGATACGCAGTATTTT | TRBV7-2 | many | TRBJ2-3 | NA
CAISSTSGGRDTQYF | TGTGCCATCAGTTCGACTAGCGGGGGAAGAGATACGCAGTATTTT | TRBV10-3 | many | TRBJ2-3 | TRBD2
CSARGQGRAEAFF | TGCAGTGCTAGAGGACAGGGGAGGGCTGAAGCTTTCTTT | TRBV20-1 | many | TRBJ1-1 | TRBD1
CASSTGQGYGYTF | TGTGCCAGCAGTACGGGGCAGGGCTATGGCTACACCTTC | TRBV6-4 | many | TRBJ1-2 | NA
CATPNGGGRETQYF | TGTGCCACCCCTAATGGGGGGGGGAGGGAGACCCAGTACTTC | TRBV7-3 | many | TRBJ2-5 | TRBD2
CASSLPKNSYEQYF | TGTGCCAGCAGTCTACCAAAAAACTCCTACGAGCAGTACTTC | TRBV5-6 | once | TRBJ2-7 | NA
CASSQTYGTSASGYTF | TGCGCCAGCAGCCAAACTTACGGGACTTCTGCTTCTGGCTACACCTTC | TRBV4-1 | NA | TRBJ1-2 | NA
CASSYSRGQGTEAFF | TGTGCCAGCAGTTACTCGAGGGGTCAGGGGACTGAAGCTTTCTTT | TRBV6-2/TRBV6-3 | many | TRBJ1-1 | NA
CSASGTNNEQFF | TGCAGTGCTAGCGGGACAAACAATGAGCAGTTCTTC | TRBV20-1 | many | TRBJ2-1 | NA
CASSLGQGQGTEAFF | TGTGCCAGCAGTTTGGGCCAGGGGCAGGGCACTGAAGCTTTCTTT | TRBV12-3/TRBV12-4 | many | TRBJ1-1 | NA
CASSLSGTGVEVEKLFF | TGTGCCAGCAGTTTATCTGGGACAGGGGTTGAGGTTGAAAAACTGTTTTTT | TRBV12-3/TRBV12-4 | many | TRBJ1-4 | TRBD1
CSARAEHGYTEAFF | TGCAGTGCTAGAGCCGAACACGGATACACTGAAGCTTTCTTT | TRBV20-1 | many | TRBJ1-1 | NA
CASSGVGTGGVNTQYF | TGTGCCAGCAGCGGAGTGGGGACAGGGGGCGTGAATACGCAGTATTTT | TRBV7-8 | many | TRBJ2-3 | TRBD1
CASSQATDNYGYTF | TGCGCCAGCAGCCAGGCCACAGACAACTATGGCTACACCTTC | TRBV4-3 | many | TRBJ1-2 | NA
CAINPDRLKNEQFF | TGTGCCATCAATCCGGACAGGTTAAAAAATGAGCAGTTCTTC | TRBV10-3 | many | TRBJ2-1 | TRBD1
CSAMTSGGVYEQYF | TGCAGTGCCATGACTAGCGGGGGAGTCTACGAGCAGTACTTC | TRBV20-1 | few | TRBJ2-7 | TRBD2
CASSRDSLNQPQHF | TGTGCCAGTAGTAGAGACAGCCTAAATCAGCCCCAGCATTTT | TRBV19 | NA | TRBJ1-5 | NA
CASSLGRGGRNTEAFF | TGTGCCAGCAGCTTGGGCCGAGGGGGTCGGAACACTGAAGCTTTCTTT | TRBV5-5 | many | TRBJ1-1 | NA
CASSPISGAYNEQFF | TGTGCCAGCAGCCCAATCAGCGGGGCTTACAATGAGCAGTTCTTC | TRBV7-2 | many | TRBJ2-1 | TRBD2
CASSPRPSTGRLIYGYTF | TGTGCCAGCAGTCCCCGACCTTCTACAGGGAGGCTCATCTATGGCTACACCTTC | TRBV27 | many | TRBJ1-2 | NA
CASSSDWLVTF | TGTGCCAGCAGCTCCGACTGGCTTGTCACCTTC | TRBV7-9 | many | TRBJ1-2 | NA
CASTPGTANTGELFF | TGCGCCAGCACTCCCGGGACGGCGAACACCGGGGAGCTGTTTTTT | TRBV5-1 | NA | TRBJ2-2 | NA
CASSFRGGGKETQYF | TGTGCCAGCAGTTTTCGAGGGGGGGGTAAAGAGACCCAGTACTTC | TRBV12-3/TRBV12-4 | many | TRBJ2-5 | NA
CASSPQGAGYTEAFF | TGTGCCAGCAGCCCACAGGGGGCGGGGTACACTGAAGCTTTCTTT | TRBV7-2 | many | TRBJ1-1 | TRBD1
CASSQDASGGNTGELFF | TGCGCCAGCAGCCAAGATGCTAGCGGGGGGAACACCGGGGAGCTGTTTTTT | TRBV4-3 | NA | TRBJ2-2 | TRBD2
CASSDGTSGGTDTQYF | TGTGCCAGCAGTGACGGGACTAGCGGGGGCACAGATACGCAGTATTTT | TRBV6-4 | many | TRBJ2-3 | TRBD2